These 6 T cell receptor beta chains originate from one sample sequenced in a study of regulatory T cells in long-lasting Graves disease. Time point in this sample: newly diagnosed GD, antithyroid drugs for less than 3 months. With RNA extracted from PBMCs as input, the TCR library was made. Construction of TCR beta libraries relied on iRepertoire HTBI primers and on Arm-PCR targeting CDR3 regions. TCRdb re-analysed the multiplex PCR reads in MiXCR, keeping a single row per CDR3 protein. The sample records 350,000 to 500,000 distinct CDR3 sequences, approximately 14% being singletons. This sample was also put to use in a study of T cells in Graves' hyperthyroidism and ophthalmopathy.

Sequenced material: peripheral blood mononuclear cells (PBMCs), taken at new diagnosis, from a patient treated with antithyroid drugs. The receptor source for this set is a woman aged 50 to 60 with Graves disease.

This clonotype has a count of ten or more. The V call is TRBV11-2, the J call TRBJ2-3, with D unresolved. Between the trimmed V and J ends, which lost 5 bases and 0 bases, there was a span of 15 bases. CDR3 length: 16 amino acids. The germline V gene has CDR1 SGHAT and CDR2 FQNNGV. The DNA for the CDR3 is TGTGCCAGCAGCCAAGTCGGGCACTCTAGCACAGATACGCAGTATTTT. Amino acids: CASSQVGHSSTDTQYF.

Many counts were recorded for this clonotype. The chain links TRBV6-1 to TRBJ1-5, with TRBD1 matching 7 bases. V dropped 5 bases and J dropped 6; count of bases not matched to a gene: 7. This CDR3 comprises 14 residues. Germline CDR1 is MNHNS and CDR2 is SASEGT. The CDR3 nucleotides read TGTGCCAGCAGTAGGTCAGGGGGTGGTCAGCCCCAGCATTTT. Its protein product is CASSRSGGGQPQHF.

This clonotype has only a few counts. This rearrangement joins TRBV4-1 to TRBJ1-2, with D tentatively TRBD1 (5 bases). Germline V gene sequence: CDR1 MGHRA, CDR2 YSYEKL. There are 12 residues in the CDR3. Trimming left V 6 bases short and J 14 bases short, with 19 bases between. The CDR3: CASSQPGTRGTF. DNA of the CDR3: TGCGCCAGCAGTCAGCCGGGAACCCGGGGGACCTTC.

This sequence joins TRBV10-1 and TRBJ2-2; D is uncertain. The CDR3 loop spans 15 amino acids. Deletions cut 0 bases from V and 6 bases from J, with 11 bases between. Germline CDR1 and CDR2: WNHNN and SYGVQD (reference sequence). The CDR3 DNA follows: TGCGCCAGCAGTGAGTCGGACGGGTCGGCCGGGGAGCTGTTTTTT. Translation gives CASSESDGSAGELFF.

This clonotype appeared many times. CDR3 residues: CASSQGTGRPEAFF. The CDR3 DNA sequence: TGTGCCAGCAGCCAAGGGACAGGGCGACCTGAAGCTTTCTTT. The rearrangement uses TRBV3-1 and TRBJ1-1, with 8 bases that match TRBD1. The CDR3 totals 14 residues. In germline, CDR1 is LGHDT, CDR2 YNNKEL (reference sequence). With V trimmed by 1 base and J by 6 bases, 4 bases remained unmatched.

This clonotype was found many times. Written as DNA, the CDR3 is TGTGCCAGCACCCTAGCGGGAACTGAGACCCAGTACTTC. It encodes CASTLAGTETQYF. The chain joins TRBV3-1 to TRBJ2-5; 9 nucleotides match TRBD2. CDR1 is LGHDT and CDR2 is YNNKEL in the germline V gene (reference sequence). The CDR3 is made up of 13 amino acids. Trimming took 7 bases from V and 5 from J; bases not matched to a gene: 5.